This T cell receptor (beta chain) was captured in a study of T cell responses to AZD1222 COVID-19 vaccine. Study-wide results and limits: Researchers report vaccine-associated CD4 TCRs spanning spike, with dominance at 160-218 and 743-854.

This CDR3 contains 15 residues. V was clipped by 2 bases and J by 0 bases, with 11 bases between them. In germline, CDR1 is SNHLY, CDR2 FYNNEI. Regarding this clone: Its antigen is undetermined.

This table comes from immunoSEQ multiplex PCR, and its TCRdb copy is limited to in-frame clones, with some not included. The sample has around 95,000 clones, 85% to 95% seen once. This specimen was peripheral blood, taken on day 0 of AZD1222 vaccination. This chain connects TRBV2 to TRBJ2-7, with D possibly TRBD2 on 5 matching bases. The TCR was taken from an adult in good health. The chain's CDR3 is CASSEWAGRSYEQYF. In nucleotides, the CDR3 is TGTGCCAGCAGTGAATGGGCGGGCCGCTCCTACGAGCAGTACTTC. Complete variable domain (other parts from reference TRBV2 and TRBJ2-7): EPEVTQTPSHQVTQMGQEVILRCVPISNHLYFYWYRQILGQKVEFLVSFYNNEISEKSEIFDDQFSVERPDGSNFTLKIRSTKLEDSAMYFCASSEWAGRSYEQYFGPGTRLTVT.